The next 10 T cell receptor beta chains were all read from a single sample in a study of cytomegalovirus exposure and HLA in healthy donors. 13 Jbeta primers and 60 Vbeta primers were used for the PCR. Data came from immunoSEQ multiplex PCR; TCRdb stores just in-frame clones and leaves some out. In the table there are about 140,000 clones, 70% to 80% of which are singletons. Specimen: PBMCs. These receptors originate from a female donor in good health and CMV-seronegative.

V and J are TRBV15 and TRBJ2-5; D remains ambiguous. Matching the DNA end better, TRBJ2-7 makes the J call doubtful. The length of the CDR3 is 12 residues. Germline CDR1 is LNHNV and CDR2 is YYDKDF (reference sequence). CDR3 nucleotide sequence: TGTGCCACCAGCAGAGAGTTCTACGAGCAGTACTTC. This gives the protein CATSREFYEQYF.

With respect to this clone: The germline gene is not matched at one end of the junction; a read error may be the cause. The gene calls are TRBV5-1 and TRBJ1-2; no reliable D call. CDR1 and CDR2 from the germline V gene are SGHRS and YFSETQ. The CDR3 spans 9 residues. CDR3 in amino acids: CASSWRVFF. CDR3 nucleotide sequence: TGCGCCAGCAGCTGGAGAGTTTTCTTC.

The V call is TRBV29-1, the J call TRBJ2-3; 11 positions agree with TRBD2. The CDR3 consists of 17 residues. The V gene end was trimmed by 0 bases and the J gene end by 3 bases; junction bases not matched to a gene: 8. CDR1 is SQVTM and CDR2 is ANQGSEA in the germline V gene. The CDR3 region has the DNA TGCAGCGTTGAAGATCGTGTAGCGGGAGGGCTGACAGATACGCAGTATTTT. Translating gives CSVEDRVAGGLTDTQYF.

The chain combines TRBV14 with TRBJ2-3, with 7 nucleotides matching TRBD2. CDR3 length: 20 amino acids. V lost 1 base to trimming and J lost 2 bases; unmatched junction nucleotides: 18. Per the germline V gene, CDR1 is SGHDN and CDR2 is FVKESK. The CDR3 nucleotides read TGTGCCAGCAGCCAAGGAGTTTACGCGGGAGCGACGACCCTCACAGATACGCAGTATTTT. Its protein is CASSQGVYAGATTLTDTQYF.

The V gene is TRBV25-1, the J gene TRBJ1-4, with 9 bases aligning to TRBD1. Trimming took 4 bases from V and 6 from J; bases not matched to a gene: 15. The CDR3 has 18 amino acids. Per the germline V gene, CDR1 is MGHDK and CDR2 is SYGVNS. The CDR3 coding sequence is TGTGCCAGCAGTGGTCCCAAACACACAGGGGGCCGGGATGAAAAACTGTTTTTT. Encoded protein: CASSGPKHTGGRDEKLFF. Drawing the rest from reference TRBV25-1 and TRBJ1-4, the complete variable domain is EADIYQTPRYLVIGTGKKITLECSQTMGHDKMYWYQQDPGMELHLIHYSYGVNSTEKGDLSSESTVSRIRTEHFPLTLESARPSHTSQYLCASSGPKHTGGRDEKLFFGSGTQLSVL.

This sequence joins TRBV9 and TRBJ2-3, with a possible D match to TRBD1 (5 bases). The germline CDR1 and CDR2 sequences are SGDLS and YYNGEE. The V end lost 7 bases, the J end lost 2 bases, and 11 bases lay between the germline ends. The CDR3 runs to 13 residues. This chain's CDR3 is CASGAHTTDTQYF. CDR3 coding DNA: TGTGCCAGCGGGGCACACACCACAGATACGCAGTATTTT.

This CDR3 is CASSSGTGLSGNTIYF. The CDR3 bases are TGTGCCAGTAGTTCCGGGACAGGTCTCTCTGGAAACACCATATATTTT. The J gene is TRBJ1-3, the V gene TRBV19; 8 nucleotides agree with TRBD1. Germline V lookup: CDR1 LNHDA, CDR2 SQIVND (reference sequence). Losses at the gene ends were 5 bases for V and 0 bases for J; bases not matched to a gene: 6. This CDR3 contains 16 residues.

The rearrangement joins TRBV11-3 to TRBJ2-3; tentatively, D is TRBD1 (5 bases). The length of the CDR3 is 14 residues. Germline CDR1 and CDR2: SGHNT and YENEEA. Deletions cut 5 bases from V and 0 bases from J, with 9 bases between. The CDR3 region is CASSPRQSTDTQYF. In nucleotides, the CDR3 is TGTGCCAGCAGCCCGCGACAGAGCACAGATACGCAGTATTTT.

About this clone itself: The germline gene is not matched at one end of the junction; a read error may be the cause. V is TRBV5-3 and J is TRBJ2-4; D unclear. Being an ORF, TRBV5-3 has a function that is uncertain. The CDR3 has 14 amino acids. CDR3 region: CASSSRLAKNIQYF. The CDR3 nucleotides read TGTGCCAGCAGCTCGAGGCTAGCCAAAAACATTCAGTACTTC.

The chain couples TRBV30 to TRBJ1-6, with D perhaps TRBD1 (5 bases). From germline, CDR1 is GTSNPN and CDR2 SVGIG (reference sequence). This CDR3 spans 13 amino acids. V gave up 4 bases and J gave up 8 bases, with 12 bases separating them. The CDR3 region is CAWTRQGDSPLHF. CDR3 sequence (DNA): TGTGCCTGGACCCGCCAAGGGGATTCACCCCTCCACTTT.